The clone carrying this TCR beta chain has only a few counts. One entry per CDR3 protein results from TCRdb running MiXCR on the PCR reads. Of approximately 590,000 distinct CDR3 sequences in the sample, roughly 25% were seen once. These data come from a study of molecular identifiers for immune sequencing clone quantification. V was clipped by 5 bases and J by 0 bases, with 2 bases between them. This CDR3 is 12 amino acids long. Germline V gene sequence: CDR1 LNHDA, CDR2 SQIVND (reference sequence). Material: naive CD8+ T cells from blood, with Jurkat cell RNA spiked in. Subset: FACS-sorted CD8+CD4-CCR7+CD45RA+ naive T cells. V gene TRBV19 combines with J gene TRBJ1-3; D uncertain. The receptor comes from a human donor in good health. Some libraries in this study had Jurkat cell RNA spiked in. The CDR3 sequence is CASSFSGNTIYF. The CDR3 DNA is TGTGCCAGTAGTTTCTCTGGAAACACCATATATTTT.